A selection of T cell receptor beta chains follows, all from one sample in a study of blood T cell repertoires in COVID-19. Profiling relied on immunoSEQ multiplex PCR, and the TCRdb table lists in-frame clones only, not all of them. This table has some 190,000 clones, about four fifths appearing once. The sample comprised peripheral blood. The receptors derive from a woman aged 55-70 years with COVID-19, enrolled during active disease. Both conserved end residues are part of each CDR3. Fields, in order: D gene, V gene, clone size, J gene, CDR3 protein, CDR3 DNA. A D gene is named only where the DNA matches it firmly. Where a row states a size, it is once, few, many or the class of an expanded clone; other rows omit it.

D: -
V: TRBV5-6
size: once
J: TRBJ2-4
CDR3: CASSFSVGAKNIQYF
DNA: TGTGCCAGCAGCTTCTCCGTCGGGGCCAAAAACATTCAGTACTTC

D: -
V: TRBV9
size: few
J: TRBJ1-2
CDR3: CASSVVPGAADGYTF
DNA: TGTGCCAGCAGCGTAGTCCCAGGGGCTGCTGATGGCTACACCTTC

D: TRBD1
V: TRBV28
size: -
J: TRBJ1-2
CDR3: CASSLRGIGGAHGYTF
DNA: TGTGCCAGCAGTTTAAGGGGGATAGGGGGCGCTCATGGCTACACCTTC

D: TRBD1
V: TRBV5-1
size: -
J: TRBJ2-5
CDR3: CASSLEATGGLGETQYF
DNA: TGCGCCAGCAGCTTGGAGGCCACAGGGGGCCTGGGAGAGACCCAGTACTTC

D: TRBD1
V: TRBV7-3
size: -
J: TRBJ2-2
CDR3: CASSLTPTGGLAGELFF
DNA: TGTGCCAGCAGCTTAACCCCGACAGGGGGCTTAGCCGGGGAGCTGTTTTTT

D: -
V: TRBV5-4
size: few
J: TRBJ2-7
CDR3: CASSPGGTYMFEQYF
DNA: TGTGCCAGCAGCCCCGGTGGGACATATATGTTCGAGCAGTACTTC

D: TRBD2
V: TRBV7-6
size: once
J: TRBJ2-1
CDR3: CASSLRGSGKYNEQFF
DNA: TGTGCCAGCAGCTTAAGGGGTAGCGGGAAATACAATGAGCAGTTCTTC

D: TRBD1
V: TRBV27
size: -
J: TRBJ1-4
CDR3: CASKSEGADEKLFF
DNA: TGTGCCAGCAAGTCGGAGGGGGCGGATGAAAAACTGTTTTTT

D: -
V: TRBV11-2
size: -
J: TRBJ1-5
CDR3: CASSFSGIGGNQPQHF
DNA: TGTGCCAGCAGCTTCTCGGGGATAGGCGGCAATCAGCCCCAGCATTTT

D: TRBD1
V: TRBV6-1
size: -
J: TRBJ1-1
CDR3: CASSASRTGGGTEAFF
DNA: TGTGCCAGCAGTGCCTCAAGGACAGGGGGTGGGACTGAAGCTTTCTTT

D: TRBD1
V: TRBV5-8
size: -
J: TRBJ1-6
CDR3: CASSVGQINSPLHF
DNA: TGTGCCAGCAGCGTGGGACAGATCAATTCACCCCTCCACTTT

D: TRBD1
V: TRBV6-2/TRBV6-3
size: -
J: TRBJ1-6
CDR3: CASSFRDRPSWCVF
DNA: TGTGCCAGCAGTTTCCGGGACAGACCATCGTGGTGTGTCTTT

D: -
V: TRBV6-1
size: -
J: TRBJ1-4
CDR3: CASSEQAGFLEKLFF
DNA: TGTGCCAGCAGTGAACAGGCAGGGTTTCTCGAAAAACTGTTTTTT

D: -
V: TRBV27
size: -
J: TRBJ2-7
CDR3: CASSSLLEPGLYEQYF
DNA: TGTGCCAGCAGTTCCTTACTAGAACCGGGACTCTACGAGCAGTACTTC

D: -
V: TRBV6-5
size: -
J: TRBJ2-2
CDR3: CASSYSRDILTGELFF
DNA: TGTGCCAGCAGTTACAGCCGGGACATCCTCACCGGGGAGCTGTTTTTT

D: -
V: TRBV15
size: -
J: TRBJ1-5
CDR3: CATSRDLGDQAQHF
DNA: TGTGCCACCAGCAGAGATCTCGGCGATCAGGCCCAGCATTTT

D: TRBD1
V: TRBV28
size: -
J: TRBJ1-2
CDR3: CASSPTGELYGYTF
DNA: TGTGCCAGCAGTCCTACAGGGGAACTCTATGGCTACACCTTC

D: TRBD2
V: TRBV5-4
size: once
J: TRBJ2-1
CDR3: CASSSQRGSYNEQFF
DNA: TGTGCCAGCAGCTCCCAGCGGGGCTCCTACAATGAGCAGTTCTTC

D: -
V: TRBV28
size: -
J: TRBJ1-1
CDR3: CASSFSGSNTEAFF
DNA: TGTGCCAGCAGTTTTAGCGGTTCGAACACTGAAGCTTTCTTT

D: TRBD2
V: TRBV11-2
size: -
J: TRBJ2-5
CDR3: CASRPGGAGETQYF
DNA: TGTGCCAGCAGGCCCGGGGGGGCCGGAGAGACCCAGTACTTC

D: -
V: TRBV3-1/TRBV3-2
size: -
J: TRBJ2-3
CDR3: CASSQGERLVSTDTQYF
DNA: TGTGCCAGCAGCCAAGGAGAGCGCCTAGTAAGCACAGATACGCAGTATTTT

D: -
V: TRBV5-6
size: -
J: TRBJ1-2
CDR3: CASSLLGGGYTF
DNA: TGTGCCAGCAGCTTGCTCGGGGGTGGCTACACCTTC

D: -
V: TRBV19
size: once
J: TRBJ2-3
CDR3: CASSIGGQPTDTQYF
DNA: TGTGCCAGTAGTATAGGGGGGCAGCCCACAGATACGCAGTATTTT

D: TRBD1
V: TRBV6-5
size: -
J: TRBJ2-5
CDR3: CASSPPTGGQETQYF
DNA: TGTGCCAGCAGCCCCCCTACAGGGGGCCAAGAGACCCAGTACTTC

D: -
V: TRBV19
size: -
J: TRBJ1-2
CDR3: CASRAQGREGHNYGYTF
DNA: TGTGCCAGTAGGGCGCAGGGCCGGGAGGGCCATAACTATGGCTACACCTTC

D: -
V: TRBV4-1
size: -
J: TRBJ1-2
CDR3: CASSQDPGTHNYGYTF
DNA: TGCGCCAGCAGCCAAGATCCCGGGACACATAACTATGGCTACACCTTC

D: TRBD1
V: TRBV30
size: -
J: TRBJ1-2
CDR3: CAWGGTGDGYTF
DNA: TGTGCCTGGGGCGGGACAGGGGATGGCTACACCTTC

D: TRBD2
V: TRBV28
size: few
J: TRBJ2-5
CDR3: CASSRLAGGRETQYF
DNA: TGTGCCAGCAGTAGACTAGCGGGAGGTAGGGAGACCCAGTACTTC

D: -
V: TRBV6-2/TRBV6-3
size: many
J: TRBJ2-5
CDR3: CASSPTEVETQYF
DNA: TGTGCCAGCAGTCCCACAGAAGTAGAGACCCAGTACTTC